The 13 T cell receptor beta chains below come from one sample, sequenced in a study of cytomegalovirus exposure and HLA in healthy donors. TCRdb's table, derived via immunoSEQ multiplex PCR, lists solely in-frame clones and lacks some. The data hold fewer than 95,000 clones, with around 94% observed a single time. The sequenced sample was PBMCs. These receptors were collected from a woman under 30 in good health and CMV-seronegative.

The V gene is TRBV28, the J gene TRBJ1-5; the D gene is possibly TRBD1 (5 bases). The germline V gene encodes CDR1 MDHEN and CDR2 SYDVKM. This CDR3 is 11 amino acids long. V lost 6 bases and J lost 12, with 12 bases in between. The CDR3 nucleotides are TGTGCCAGCAGACAACCGGGGGACCAGCATTTT. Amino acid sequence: CASRQPGDQHF. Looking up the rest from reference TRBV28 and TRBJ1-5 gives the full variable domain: DVKVTQSSRYLVKRTGEKVFLECVQDMDHENMFWYRQDPGLGLRLIYFSYDVKMKEKGDIPEGYSVSREKKERFSLILESASTNQTSMYLCASRQPGDQHFGDGTRLSIL.

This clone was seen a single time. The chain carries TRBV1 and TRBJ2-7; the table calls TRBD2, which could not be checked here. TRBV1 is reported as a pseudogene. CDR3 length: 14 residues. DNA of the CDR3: TGCACCAGCAGCCAAGATAGTCCCAACTACGAGCAGTACTTC. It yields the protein CTSSQDSPNYEQYF.

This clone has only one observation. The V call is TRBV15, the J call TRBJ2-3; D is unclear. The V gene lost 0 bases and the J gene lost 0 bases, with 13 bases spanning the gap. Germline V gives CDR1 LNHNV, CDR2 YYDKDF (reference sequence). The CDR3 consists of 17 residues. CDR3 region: CATSRDRGVRSTDTQYF. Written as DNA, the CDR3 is TGTGCCACCAGCAGAGATCGAGGAGTGAGAAGCACAGATACGCAGTATTTT.

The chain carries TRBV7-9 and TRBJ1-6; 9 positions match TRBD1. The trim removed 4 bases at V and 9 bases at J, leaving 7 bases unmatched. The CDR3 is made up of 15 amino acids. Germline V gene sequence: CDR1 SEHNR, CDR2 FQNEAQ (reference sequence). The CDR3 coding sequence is TGTGCCAGCAGCTCCCCCGGGACAGGGACTTCACCCCTCCACTTT. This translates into CASSSPGTGTSPLHF.

CDR3 coding DNA: TGTGCCAGCAGCCCACACAGGAACACCGGGGAGCTGTTTTTT. As protein: CASSPHRNTGELFF. The gene calls are TRBV7-9 and TRBJ2-2, with D uncertain. V was trimmed by 5 bases and J by 1 base, leaving 8 bases between them. CDR1 and CDR2 from the germline V gene are SEHNR and FQNEAQ (reference sequence). The CDR3 runs 14 residues.

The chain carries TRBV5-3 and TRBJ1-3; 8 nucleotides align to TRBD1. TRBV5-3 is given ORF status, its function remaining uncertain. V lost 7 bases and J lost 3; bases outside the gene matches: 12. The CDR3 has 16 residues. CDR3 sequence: CARSVGARGLGNTIYF. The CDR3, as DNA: TGTGCCAGATCCGTCGGTGCCAGGGGGCTTGGAAACACCATATATTTT.

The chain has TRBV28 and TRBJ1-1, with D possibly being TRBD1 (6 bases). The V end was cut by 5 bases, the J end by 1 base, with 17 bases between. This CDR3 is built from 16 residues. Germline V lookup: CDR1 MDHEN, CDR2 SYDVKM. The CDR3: CASSTPLQGANTEAFF. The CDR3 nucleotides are TGTGCCAGCAGTACCCCACTACAGGGCGCGAACACTGAAGCTTTCTTT. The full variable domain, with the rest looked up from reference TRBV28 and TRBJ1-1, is DVKVTQSSRYLVKRTGEKVFLECVQDMDHENMFWYRQDPGLGLRLIYFSYDVKMKEKGDIPEGYSVSREKKERFSLILESASTNQTSMYLCASSTPLQGANTEAFFGQGTRLTVV.

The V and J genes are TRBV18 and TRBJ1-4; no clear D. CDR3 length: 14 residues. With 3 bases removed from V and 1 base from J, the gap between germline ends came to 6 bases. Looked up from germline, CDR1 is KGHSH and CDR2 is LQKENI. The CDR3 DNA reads TGTGCCAGCTCACCGTTCGGAACTAATGAAAAACTGTTTTTT. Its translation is CASSPFGTNEKLFF.

CDR3 nucleotide sequence: TGTGCCAGTAGTATGTTTGGGGAGCCGGGCGCTGAAAAACTGTTTTTT. Translating gives CASSMFGEPGAEKLFF. V is TRBV19 and J is TRBJ1-4, with D hard to call. The ends were cut back, 3 bases at V and 7 bases at J, with 18 bases in the middle. This CDR3 is 16 amino acids long. Germline V lookup: CDR1 LNHDA, CDR2 SQIVND (reference sequence).

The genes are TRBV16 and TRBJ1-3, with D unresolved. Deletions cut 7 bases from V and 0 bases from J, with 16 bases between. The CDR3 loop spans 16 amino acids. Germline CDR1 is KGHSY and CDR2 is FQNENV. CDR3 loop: CASTLGSFSSGNTIYF. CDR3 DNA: TGTGCCAGCACCCTGGGGAGCTTCTCCTCTGGAAACACCATATATTTT.

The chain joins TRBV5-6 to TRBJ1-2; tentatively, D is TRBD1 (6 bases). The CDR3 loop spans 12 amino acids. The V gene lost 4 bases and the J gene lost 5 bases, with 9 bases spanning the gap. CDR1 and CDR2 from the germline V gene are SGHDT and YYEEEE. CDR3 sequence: CASSPGQYGYTF. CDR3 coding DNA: TGTGCCAGCAGCCCTGGACAGTATGGCTACACCTTC. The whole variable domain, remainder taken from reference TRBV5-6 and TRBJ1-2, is DAGVTQSPTHLIKTRGQQVTLRCSPKSGHDTVSWYQQALGQGPQFIFQYYEEEERQRGNFPDRFSGHQFPNYSSELNVNALLLGDSALYLCASSPGQYGYTFGSGTRLTVV.

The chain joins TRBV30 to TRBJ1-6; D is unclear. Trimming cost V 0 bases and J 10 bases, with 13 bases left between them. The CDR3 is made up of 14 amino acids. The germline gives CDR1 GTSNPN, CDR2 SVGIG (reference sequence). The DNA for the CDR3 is TGTGCCTGGAGTGTAGAGCAGGTCCGCTCACCCCTCCACTTT. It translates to CAWSVEQVRSPLHF. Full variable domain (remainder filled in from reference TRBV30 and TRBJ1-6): SQTIHQWPATLVQPVGSPLSLECTVEGTSNPNLYWYRQAAGRGLQLLFYSVGIGQISSEVPQNLSASRPQDRQFILSSKKLLLSDSGFYLCAWSVEQVRSPLHFGNGTRLTVT.

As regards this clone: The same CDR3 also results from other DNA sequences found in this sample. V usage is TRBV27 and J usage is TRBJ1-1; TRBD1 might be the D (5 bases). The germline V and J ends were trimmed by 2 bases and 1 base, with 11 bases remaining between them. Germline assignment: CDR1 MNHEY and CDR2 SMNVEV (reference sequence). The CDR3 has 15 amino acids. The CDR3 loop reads CASSLRGTGNTEAFF. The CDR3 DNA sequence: TGTGCCAGCAGTTTAAGGGGAACGGGGAACACTGAAGCTTTCTTT.